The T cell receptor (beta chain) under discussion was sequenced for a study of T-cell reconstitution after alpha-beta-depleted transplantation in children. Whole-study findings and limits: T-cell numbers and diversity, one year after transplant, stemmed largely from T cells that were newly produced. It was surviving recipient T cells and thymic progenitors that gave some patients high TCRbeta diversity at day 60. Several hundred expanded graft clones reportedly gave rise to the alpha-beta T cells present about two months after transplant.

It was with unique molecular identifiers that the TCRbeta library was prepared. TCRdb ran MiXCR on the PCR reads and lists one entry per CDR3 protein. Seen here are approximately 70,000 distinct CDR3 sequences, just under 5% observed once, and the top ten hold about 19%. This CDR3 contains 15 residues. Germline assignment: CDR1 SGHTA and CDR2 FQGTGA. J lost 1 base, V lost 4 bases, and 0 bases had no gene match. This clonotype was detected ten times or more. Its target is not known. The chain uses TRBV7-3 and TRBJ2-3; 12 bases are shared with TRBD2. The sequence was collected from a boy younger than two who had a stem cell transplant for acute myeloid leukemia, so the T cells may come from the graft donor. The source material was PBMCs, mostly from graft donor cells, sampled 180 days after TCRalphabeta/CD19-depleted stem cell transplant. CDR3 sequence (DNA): TGTGCCAGCAGCTCTAGCGGGGGGGGCACAGATACGCAGTATTTT. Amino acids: CASSSSGGGTDTQYF.